One sample yielded the 15 T cell receptor beta chains listed below, sequenced in a study of blood T cell repertoires in COVID-19. Profiled with immunoSEQ multiplex PCR; TCRdb holds only in-frame clones, not every one. The sample contains 250,000 to 350,000 clones, roughly nine tenths of which appear only once. The source material was PBMCs or T cells enriched from blood (not recorded which). Every receptor here comes from a woman between 50 and 59 years old who had been exposed to COVID-19.

DNA for the CDR3: TGTGCCAGCAGCCCAACCAACAGGGGGTTCACCGGGGAGCTGTTTTTT. It is translated as CASSPTNRGFTGELFF. The chain links TRBV3-1 (or the pseudogene TRBV3-2) to TRBJ2-2; TRBD1 matches at 8 bases. This CDR3 has 16 amino acids. The ends lost 4 bases at V and 4 bases at J; junction bases unmatched: 8. Germline V gene data show CDR1 as LGHDT and CDR2 as YNNKEL (reference sequence).

V gene TRBV14 combines with J gene TRBJ2-7; D is uncertain. The CDR3 loop spans 15 amino acids. Trimming removed 4 bases at V and 3 bases at J, with 16 bases between. Germline lookup yields CDR1 SGHDN and CDR2 FVKESK. The CDR3 reads CASSPDINHLYEQYF. In DNA, the CDR3 is TGTGCCAGCAGCCCTGACATTAACCACCTCTACGAGCAGTACTTC.

The rearrangement links TRBV2 to TRBJ2-7, with D perhaps matching TRBD1 (6 bases). Germline V gives CDR1 SNHLY, CDR2 FYNNEI. The CDR3 has 15 amino acids. Deletions cut 0 bases from V and 6 bases from J, with 15 bases between. CDR3 coding DNA: TGTGCCAGCAGTGAAGCCGAGAGGGAAGGGGGCGAGCAGTACTTC. Amino acid sequence: CASSEAEREGGEQYF.

The genes are TRBV18 and TRBJ2-4; a weak D match, TRBD1 (6 bases). Germline lookup yields CDR1 KGHSH and CDR2 LQKENI. Between the trimmed V and J ends, which lost 2 bases and 6 bases, there was a span of 20 bases. The length of the CDR3 is 17 residues. The CDR3 nucleotides are TGTGCCAGCTCACCATCCGGTGGTGGGGGCGTTTCAAACATTCAGTACTTC. Translating it yields CASSPSGGGGVSNIQYF.

This clone was observed a single time. The rearrangement joins TRBV12-3 or TRBV12-4 to TRBJ1-1; weak D call: TRBD1 (5 bases). Trimming removed 0 bases from V and 7 bases from J, with 9 bases in between. The CDR3 runs 13 residues. The CDR3 region has the DNA TGTGCCAGCAGTTTAGCCGCCGACAGTGAAGCTTTCTTT. This encodes CASSLAADSEAFF.

The V and J genes are TRBV9 and TRBJ2-7; D possibly corresponds to TRBD2 (5 bases). With 0 bases removed from V and 0 bases from J, the gap between germline ends came to 10 bases. The CDR3 loop spans 15 amino acids. The germline V gene encodes CDR1 SGDLS and CDR2 YYNGEE. This CDR3 is CASSVGVGSSYEQYF. The CDR3 coding sequence is TGTGCCAGCAGCGTAGGCGTAGGGAGCTCCTACGAGCAGTACTTC.

This chain uses TRBV27 with TRBJ2-7; D is perhaps TRBD1 (6 bases). The germline V and J ends were trimmed by 3 bases and 7 bases, with 25 bases remaining between them. CDR1 is MNHEY and CDR2 is SMNVEV in the germline V gene (reference sequence). The length of the CDR3 is 17 residues. CDR3 amino acids: CASSFGTRGPSSGEQYF. The CDR3 DNA reads TGTGCCAGCAGTTTCGGGACAAGGGGACCCTCGAGTGGGGAGCAGTACTTC.

This chain links TRBV5-1 with TRBJ2-7; 7 bases are a match to TRBD2. Germline trimming cut 0 bases from V and 1 base from J; bases unmatched to any gene: 7. Germline V lookup: CDR1 SGHRS, CDR2 YFSETQ. The CDR3 consists of 16 residues. The CDR3 DNA sequence: TGCGCCAGCAGCTTGGTATACTTGGGGGGGTCCTACGAGCAGTACTTC. Translating gives CASSLVYLGGSYEQYF.

J is TRBJ1-3 and V is TRBV6-5; 8 nucleotides align to TRBD1. The V gene end was trimmed by 5 bases and the J gene end by 2 bases; junction bases not matched to a gene: 2. There are 14 residues in the CDR3. Looked up from germline, CDR1 is MNHEY and CDR2 is SVGAGI. CDR3 sequence (DNA): TGTGCCAGCAGTCGCAGGGGGCCTGGAAACACCATATATTTT. It codes for CASSRRGPGNTIYF.

J is TRBJ1-2 and V is TRBV4-1; weak D call: TRBD1 (6 bases). Germline values: CDR1 MGHRA, CDR2 YSYEKL. Trimming shortened V by 0 bases and J by 4 bases, and 15 bases separated the two germline ends. The CDR3 is made up of 16 amino acids. For the CDR3, the DNA is TGCGCCAGCAGCCAAGACGCGGGGGCGCGTGGCTATGGCTACACCTTC. The encoded protein is CASSQDAGARGYGYTF.

The gene calls are TRBV4-1 and TRBJ1-2; D not resolved. V was clipped by 0 bases and J by 7 bases, with 12 bases between them. Per germline, CDR1 MGHRA and CDR2 YSYEKL. The CDR3 is 14 amino acids. Here the CDR3 DNA reads TGCGCCAGCAGCCAAGAGTACCGGGTTGGTGGCTACACCTTC. The encoded protein is CASSQEYRVGGYTF.

As DNA, the CDR3 is TGTGCCAGCAGCTTAGATTGGTCTAGCGCAGATACGCAGTATTTT. Amino acids: CASSLDWSSADTQYF. This chain connects TRBV11-1 to TRBJ2-3; maybe TRBD2 (6 bases). The CDR3 totals 15 residues. V shed 1 base and J shed 4 bases, with 12 bases lying between them. Germline V gene sequence: CDR1 SGHAT, CDR2 FQDESV (reference sequence).

This chain joins TRBV11-2 and TRBJ2-7; maybe TRBD1 (5 bases). The germline gives CDR1 SGHAT, CDR2 FQNNGV. The CDR3 length is 15 residues. The V and J ends lost 5 bases and 0 bases respectively, with 14 bases between them. The CDR3 spells CASSPLTGISYEQYF. The CDR3 DNA sequence: TGTGCCAGCAGCCCCCTCACAGGTATCTCCTACGAGCAGTACTTC. The full variable domain, its missing parts supplied by reference TRBV11-2 and TRBJ2-7, is EAGVAQSPRYKIIEKRQSVAFWCNPISGHATLYWYQQILGQGPKLLIQFQNNGVVDDSQLPKDRFSAERLKGVDSTLKIQPAKLEDSAVYLCASSPLTGISYEQYFGPGTRLTVT.

The genes are TRBV11-2 and TRBJ2-4; maybe TRBD1 (5 bases). Trimming removed 0 bases from V and 11 bases from J, with 14 bases in between. CDR3 size: 14 residues. Germline loops: CDR1 SGHAT, CDR2 FQNNGV. Written as DNA, the CDR3 is TGTGCCAGCAGCTTAGATCCCGGGCAAGGGGTTCAGTACTTC. Protein sequence: CASSLDPGQGVQYF.

The chain recombines TRBV19 with TRBJ2-1, with a tentative D call TRBD2 (5 bases). The CDR3 runs to 16 residues. The V gene lost 5 bases and the J gene lost 0 bases, with 14 bases spanning the gap. Germline V CDR1 and CDR2: LNHDA, SQIVND (reference sequence). CDR3: CASSPRRASSYNEQFF. CDR3 nucleotide sequence: TGTGCCAGTAGTCCCAGGCGGGCCAGCTCCTACAATGAGCAGTTCTTC.